Below, 20 T cell receptor beta chains from the same sample are listed, as sequenced in a study of cytomegalovirus exposure and HLA in healthy donors. Primers: 60 Vbeta forward and 13 Jbeta reverse. Using immunoSEQ multiplex PCR, the repertoire was profiled, and TCRdb retains in-frame clones only, with some absent. The table includes approximately 170,000 clones, about four fifths detected once. Sequenced sample: PBMCs. The receptor set was obtained from a man aged 30 to 39 in good health and CMV-seropositive.

V is TRBV7-2 and J is TRBJ2-3, with a tentative D call TRBD2 (5 bases). The germline CDR1 and CDR2 sequences are SGHTA and FQGNSA. This CDR3 is built from 15 residues. V lost 7 bases and J lost 0, with 14 bases in between. CDR3 residues: CASNYYGGSTDTQYF. Here the CDR3 DNA reads TGTGCCAGCAACTATTATGGCGGGAGCACAGATACGCAGTATTTT.

This chain links TRBV2 with TRBJ2-3; TRBD2 matches 10 bases. After removal of 9 bases from V and 3 bases from J, the junction contained 3 bases not matched to a gene. Per germline, CDR1 SNHLY and CDR2 FYNNEI. This CDR3 region has 13 residues. The DNA for the CDR3 is TGTGCCAGTTTAGCGGGAGGAACAGATACGCAGTATTTT. Protein sequence: CASLAGGTDTQYF.

The chain joins TRBV18 to TRBJ2-3; TRBD2 is a possible D gene (6 bases). Germline-derived CDR1 and CDR2 are KGHSH and LQKENI. The CDR3 has 15 amino acids. Trimming removed 4 bases at V and 0 bases at J, with 11 bases between. The chain's CDR3 is CASSLLSGSTDTQYF. The CDR3 region has the DNA TGTGCCAGCTCACTTCTTAGCGGAAGCACAGATACGCAGTATTTT.

The J gene is TRBJ2-3, the V gene TRBV9, with TRBD2 as a possible D gene (5 bases). The CDR3 runs 15 residues. Trimming left V 2 bases short and J 1 base short, with 11 bases between. The germline gives CDR1 SGDLS, CDR2 YYNGEE. CDR3 amino acids: CASSVELEGTDTQYF. The CDR3 DNA follows: TGTGCCAGCAGCGTCGAACTAGAGGGCACAGATACGCAGTATTTT.

The rearrangement uses TRBV7-2 and TRBJ2-3; D not certain. The germline gives CDR1 SGHTA, CDR2 FQGNSA. Trimming removed 2 bases from V and 7 bases from J, with 16 bases in between. The CDR3 has 15 amino acids. Here the CDR3 DNA reads TGTGCCAGCAGCTTAAACGAGGAAAAGATCCATACGCAGTATTTT. As protein: CASSLNEEKIHTQYF.

This clone was counted a single time. A junction boundary mismatches the germline segment, possibly from a read error. This chain uses TRBV7-9 with TRBJ2-7, with 10 bases matching TRBD2. Germline lookup yields CDR1 SEHNR and CDR2 FQNEAQ (reference sequence). This CDR3 has 13 amino acids. CDR3: CSSRTSGSYEQYF. The CDR3 DNA sequence: TGTTCCAGCCGGACTAGCGGCTCCTACGAGCAGTACTTC. The whole variable domain, remainder taken from reference TRBV7-9 and TRBJ2-7, is DTGVSQNPRHKITKRGQNVTFRCDPISEHNRLYWYRQTLGQGPEFLTYFQNEAQLEKSRLLSDRFSAERPKGSFSTLEIQRTEQGDSAMYLCSSRTSGSYEQYFGPGTRLTVT.

The genes are TRBV19 and TRBJ2-2, with a possible D match to TRBD2 (6 bases). Trimming took 2 bases from V and 6 from J, leaving 10 bases between them. The CDR3 runs to 14 residues. Germline CDR1 reads LNHDA; CDR2 reads SQIVND (reference sequence). The CDR3 coding sequence is TGTGCCAGTAGTATAACTGGGGAGGCCGGGGAGCTGTTTTTT. Translating gives CASSITGEAGELFF.

This chain joins TRBV6-6 and TRBJ2-7; no definite D call. The CDR3 contains 12 residues. CDR1 is MNHNY, CDR2 SVGAGI, per germline (reference sequence). Trimming shortened V by 4 bases and J by 0 bases, and 4 bases separated the two germline ends. This CDR3 reads CASSFSSYEQYF. In DNA, the CDR3 is TGTGCCAGCAGTTTCAGCTCCTACGAGCAGTACTTC.

The CDR3 region has the DNA TGTGCCAGCAGCCAGGCCTGGGGGGGCAATGAGCAGTTCTTC. Amino acids: CASSQAWGGNEQFF. This chain links TRBV14 with TRBJ2-1, with TRBD2 identical over 7 bases. CDR1 and CDR2 (germline): SGHDN, FVKESK. This CDR3 has 14 residues. The ends lost 3 bases at V and 6 bases at J; junction bases unmatched: 5.

The CDR3: CASSFVLEDSPLHF. Here the CDR3 DNA reads TGTGCCAGCAGTTTCGTCCTCGAGGATTCACCCCTCCACTTT. V usage is TRBV27 and J usage is TRBJ1-6; D is unclear. Trimming removed 3 bases at V and 8 bases at J, with 11 bases between. The CDR3 spans 14 residues. Germline V lookup: CDR1 MNHEY, CDR2 SMNVEV (reference sequence).

On this clone: Other DNA sequences from this sample encode an identical CDR3 as well. The gene calls are TRBV7-2 and TRBJ2-7; no definite D call. CDR1 and CDR2 (germline): SGHTA, FQGNSA. The V and J ends lost 6 bases and 0 bases respectively, with 6 bases between them. CDR3 length: 12 amino acids. The CDR3 reads CASSPSSYEQYF. The CDR3 region has the DNA TGTGCCAGCAGTCCGAGCTCCTACGAGCAGTACTTC.

This clone was observed a handful of times. This chain connects TRBV4-2 to TRBJ1-5; D unclear. From germline, CDR1 is LGHNA and CDR2 YNFKEQ. The CDR3 spans 12 residues. The V gene lost 5 bases and the J gene lost 4 bases, with 6 bases spanning the gap. CDR3 sequence: CASSYTNQPQHF. The CDR3 DNA is TGTGCCAGCAGCTATACAAATCAGCCCCAGCATTTT.

The J gene is TRBJ2-5, the V gene TRBV19, with D tentatively TRBD2 (6 bases). Germline V CDR1 and CDR2: LNHDA, SQIVND (reference sequence). This CDR3 comprises 13 residues. V shed 10 bases and J shed 5 bases, with 17 bases lying between them. DNA of the CDR3: TGTGCCACTAAAATGGGGGGAGAGGAGACCCAGTACTTC. This codes for CATKMGGEETQYF.

This sequence joins TRBV23-1 and TRBJ2-7; D perhaps matches TRBD1 (5 bases). TRBV23-1 is marked as an open reading frame, function uncertain. The CDR3 loop spans 16 amino acids. V was shortened by 6 bases and J by 0 bases, with 18 bases between the two germline ends. DNA for the CDR3: TGCGCCAGCAGGCTCTTCGAGACAGAGAGCTCCTACGAGCAGTACTTC. It codes for CASRLFETESSYEQYF.

The chain employs TRBV5-4 and TRBJ2-7; no definite D call. V lost 4 bases and J lost 1, with 15 bases in between. CDR3 length equals 15 residues. In germline, CDR1 is SGHNT, CDR2 YYREEE (reference sequence). The CDR3 here is CASSEKTGLSYEQYF. The CDR3, as DNA: TGTGCCAGCAGCGAGAAGACGGGTTTATCCTACGAGCAGTACTTC.

The chain is built from TRBV18 and TRBJ2-3; D is perhaps TRBD1 (6 bases). Germline CDR1 is KGHSH and CDR2 is LQKENI. V was trimmed by 8 bases and J by 5 bases, leaving 20 bases between them. The CDR3 loop spans 15 amino acids. CDR3 nucleotide sequence: TGTGCCAGCCAACGGTCAGGGGCCCTAAAAGATACGCAGTATTTT. Translating it yields CASQRSGALKDTQYF.

V usage is TRBV2 and J usage is TRBJ2-2, with D maybe TRBD2 (5 bases). The V end lost 1 base, the J end lost 6 bases, and 6 bases lay between the germline ends. Germline V gene lookup returns CDR1 SNHLY and CDR2 FYNNEI. The CDR3 is 13 amino acids. CDR3 region: CASSEGTSGELFF. Written as DNA, the CDR3 is TGTGCCAGCAGTGAAGGGACTTCCGGGGAGCTGTTTTTT.

The chain has TRBV18 and TRBJ2-7; TRBD1 matches at 8 bases. In germline, CDR1 is KGHSH, CDR2 LQKENI. With 5 bases clipped from V and 3 bases from J, the junction kept 6 bases outside the gene matches. The length of the CDR3 is 14 residues. The CDR3: CASSMGTGSYEQYF. The DNA for the CDR3 is TGTGCCAGCTCAATGGGGACAGGAAGCTACGAGCAGTACTTC.

A few counts support this clone. The chain employs TRBV5-8 and TRBJ1-5; TRBD1 is a possible D gene (6 bases). With 5 bases removed from V and 7 bases from J, the gap between germline ends came to 16 bases. From germline, CDR1 is SGHTS and CDR2 YDEGEE. The CDR3 totals 14 residues. This CDR3 reads CASRKTEGGQPQHF. The CDR3 DNA reads TGTGCCAGCAGGAAGACTGAGGGGGGGCAGCCCCAGCATTTT. The full variable domain, in which reference TRBV5-8 and TRBJ1-5 provide the parts outside the CDR3, is EAGVTQSPTHLIKTRGQQATLRCSPISGHTSVYWYQQALGLGLQFLLWYDEGEERNRGNFPPRFSGRQFPNYSSELNVNALELEDSALYLCASRKTEGGQPQHFGDGTRLSIL.

The rearrangement joins TRBV5-4 to TRBJ2-3, with 7 nucleotides matching TRBD2. With V trimmed by 1 base and J by 6 bases, 8 bases remained unmatched. In germline, CDR1 is SGHNT, CDR2 YYREEE (reference sequence). CDR3 length: 15 residues. The CDR3 nucleotides are TGTGCCAGCAGCTTGTCAGGCGGGGGTGGGGATACGCAGTATTTT. Its protein product is CASSLSGGGGDTQYF.